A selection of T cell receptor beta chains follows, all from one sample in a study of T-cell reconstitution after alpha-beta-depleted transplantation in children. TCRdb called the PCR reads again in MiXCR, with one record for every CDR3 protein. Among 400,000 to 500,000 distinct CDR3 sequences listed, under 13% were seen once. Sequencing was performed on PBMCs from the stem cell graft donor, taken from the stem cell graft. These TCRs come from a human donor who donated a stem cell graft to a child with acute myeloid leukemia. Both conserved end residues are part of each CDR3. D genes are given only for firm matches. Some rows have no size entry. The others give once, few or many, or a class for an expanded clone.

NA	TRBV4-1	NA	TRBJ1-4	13	TGCGCCAGCAGCCAGGTGCGGGGTGAAAAACTGTTTTTT	CASSQVRGEKLFF
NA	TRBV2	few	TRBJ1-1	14	TGTGCCAGCAGTGAGGGACGGATGAACACTGAAGCTTTCTTT	CASSEGRMNTEAFF
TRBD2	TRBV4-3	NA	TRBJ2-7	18	TGCGCCAGCAGCCAAGGCATCCCGGGACTAGCGGGGGCCTACGAGCAGTACTTC	CASSQGIPGLAGAYEQYF
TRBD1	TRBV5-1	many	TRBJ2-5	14	TGCGCCAGCAGCGTCCGGACAGGACAAGAGACCCAGTACTTC	CASSVRTGQETQYF
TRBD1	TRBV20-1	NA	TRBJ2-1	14	TGCAGTGCCAGCGACAGGGATTTAGGCAATGAGCAGTTCTTC	CSASDRDLGNEQFF
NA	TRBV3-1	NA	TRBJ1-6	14	TGTGCCAGCAGCCCGACGGACTATAATTCACCCCTCCACTTT	CASSPTDYNSPLHF
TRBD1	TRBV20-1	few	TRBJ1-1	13	TGCAGTGCCTTAATGACAGGGGGCACTGAAGCTTTCTTT	CSALMTGGTEAFF
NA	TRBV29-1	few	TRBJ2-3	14	TGCAGCGTAGTGGGCAGCGCGGAAACAGATACGCAGTATTTT	CSVVGSAETDTQYF
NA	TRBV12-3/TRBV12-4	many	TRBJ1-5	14	TGTGCCAGCAGTCAGGGACATAGCAATCAGCCCCAGCATTTT	CASSQGHSNQPQHF
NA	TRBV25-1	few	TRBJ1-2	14	TGTGCCAGCAGTCAACAGGGCTCTAACTATGGCTACACCTTC	CASSQQGSNYGYTF
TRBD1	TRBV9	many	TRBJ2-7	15	TGTGCCAGCAGCGTAGTCCAGGGGGATCTCTCCGAGCAGTACTTC	CASSVVQGDLSEQYF
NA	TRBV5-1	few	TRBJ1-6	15	TGCGCCAGCAGCATCTACACAGCAGATAATTCACCCCTCCACTTT	CASSIYTADNSPLHF
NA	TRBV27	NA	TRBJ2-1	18	TGTGCCAGCACCCACGGAGGGCGGGGGCCCCAATTGGGCAATGAGCAGTTCTTC	CASTHGGRGPQLGNEQFF
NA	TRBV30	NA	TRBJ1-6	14	TGTGCCTGGAGTGATGGGTCCCTGAATTCACCCCTCCACTTT	CAWSDGSLNSPLHF
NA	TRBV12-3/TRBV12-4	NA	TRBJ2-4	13	TGTGCCAGCAGTCCCTCGGGGGCCGTGGGACAGTACTTC	CASSPSGAVGQYF
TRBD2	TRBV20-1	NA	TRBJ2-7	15	TGCAGTGCTAGGGGACTAGCGGTAAGCTCCTACGAGCAGTACTTC	CSARGLAVSSYEQYF
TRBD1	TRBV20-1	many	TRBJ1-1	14	TGCAGTGCTTCCAATACAGGGGGCAGCACTGAAGCTTTCTTT	CSASNTGGSTEAFF
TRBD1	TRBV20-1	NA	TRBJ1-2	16	TGCAGTGCCTTTAGGGGAGGGGGACAGGGAGGTTATGGCTACACCTTC	CSAFRGGGQGGYGYTF
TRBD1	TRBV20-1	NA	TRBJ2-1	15	TGCAGTGCTAGAGTTGTGGACAGGGGGTTCAATGAGCAGTTCTTC	CSARVVDRGFNEQFF
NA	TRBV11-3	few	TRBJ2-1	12	TGTGCCAGCAGCTTAGCTTTAGCGGCCCTGTTCTTC	CASSLALAALFF
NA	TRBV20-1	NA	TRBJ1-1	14	TGCAGTGCTAGTTTGAGGGGTATGAACACTGAAGCTTTCTTT	CSASLRGMNTEAFF
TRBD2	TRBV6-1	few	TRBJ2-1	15	TGTGCCAGCAGCCCGGGACTAGCGGGAGAGTGGGTGCAGTTCTTC	CASSPGLAGEWVQFF
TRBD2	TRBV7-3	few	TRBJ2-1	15	TGTGCCAGCAGCCCTCGGACTAGCGGGTTCCATGAGCAGTTCTTC	CASSPRTSGFHEQFF
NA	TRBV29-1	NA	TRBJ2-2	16	TGCAGCGTGTCCCGGGGCGGAAAAGCGAACACCGGGGAGCTGTTTTTT	CSVSRGGKANTGELFF
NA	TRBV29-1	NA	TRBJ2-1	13	TGCAGCGTTGTGGCAGGCAACTTCAATGAGCAGTTCTTC	CSVVAGNFNEQFF
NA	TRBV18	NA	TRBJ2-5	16	TGTGCCAGCTCACCAATTCAGGGAGCCGACAAAGAGACCCAGTACTTC	CASSPIQGADKETQYF
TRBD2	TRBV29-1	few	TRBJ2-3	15	TGCAGCGTTGCCCAGACTAGCGGGAGCACAGATACGCAGTATTTT	CSVAQTSGSTDTQYF
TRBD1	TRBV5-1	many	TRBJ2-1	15	TGCGCCAGCGGCCCTCTCGGGACAGGCTACAATGAGCAGTTCTTC	CASGPLGTGYNEQFF
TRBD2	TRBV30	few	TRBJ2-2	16	TGTGCCTGGAGAGGGGCGGCGGGAGTTTCCACCGGGGAGCTGTTTTTT	CAWRGAAGVSTGELFF
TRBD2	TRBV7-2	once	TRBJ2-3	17	TGTGCCAGCAGCTCCCGAGCTAGCGGGGGGGACATAGATACGCAGTATTTT	CASSSRASGGDIDTQYF
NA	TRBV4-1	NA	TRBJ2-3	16	TGCGCCAGCAGCCAAGGTCTGGGTCTTGGGACAGATACGCAGTATTTT	CASSQGLGLGTDTQYF
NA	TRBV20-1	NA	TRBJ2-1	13	TGCAGTGCTGGAGGGTTGCGCTACAATGAGCAGTTCTTC	CSAGGLRYNEQFF
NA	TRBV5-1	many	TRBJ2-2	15	TGCGCCAGCAGCTCCGGGTCGGGGAACACCGGGGAGCTGTTTTTT	CASSSGSGNTGELFF
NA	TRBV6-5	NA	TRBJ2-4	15	TGTGCCAGCAGTTACTCGTCGGGAGCCAAAAACATTCAGTACTTC	CASSYSSGAKNIQYF
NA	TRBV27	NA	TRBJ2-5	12	TGTGCCAGCAGTTTACCCCCAGAGACCCAGTACTTC	CASSLPPETQYF
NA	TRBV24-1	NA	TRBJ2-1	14	TGTGCCACCAGTTCTACCGGCTCCTACAATGAGCAGTTCTTC	CATSSTGSYNEQFF